This paragraph reports one T cell receptor (beta chain). The sample comes from a study of technical replicates of blood from several donors. The CDR3 contains 15 residues. Germline V gene lookup returns CDR1 SGHTA and CDR2 FQGNSA. The J segment lost 4 bases and the V segment lost 2 bases, leaving 5 bases of the junction unmatched. The protocol was immunoSEQ multiplex PCR, while the TCRdb copy is restricted to in-frame clones and leaves out a portion. The sample carries 75,000 to 90,000 clones, over 80% recorded once. V usage is TRBV7-2 and J usage is TRBJ1-2, with 9 bases that match TRBD1. The sequencing input was T cells isolated from PBMCs. The clonotype comes from a human donor in good health. The CDR3 DNA follows: TGTGCCAGCAGCTTAAGCTTGACAGGGGGCTATGGCTACACCTTC. The encoded protein is CASSLSLTGGYGYTF.